This T cell receptor (beta chain) derives from a study of blood T cell repertoires in COVID-19. Study as a whole: The United States, Italy and Spain supplied acute and convalescent COVID-19 samples. Sources were T cells, B-cell-depleted T cells, or PBMCs; the material itself was cDNA or gDNA.

This CDR3 has 14 amino acids. The germline CDR1 and CDR2 sequences are SGHDT and YYEEEE. The V gene end was trimmed by 5 bases and the J gene end by 3 bases; junction bases not matched to a gene: 7. Followed longitudinally, the Seattle patients had been enrolled during active infection. The table came from immunoSEQ multiplex PCR; TCRdb's copy has only in-frame clones and leaves some out. The sample consists of under 300,000 clones, about nine tenths of them appearing once. This chain links TRBV5-6 with TRBJ2-7; 8 bases match TRBD1. Sequencing input: peripheral blood. The source is a man under 40 with COVID-19, enrolled during active disease. The DNA of the CDR3 is TGTGCCAGCAGTCGAAAGGACAGGGACTACGAGCAGTACTTC. It translates to CASSRKDRDYEQYF.